This T cell receptor (beta chain) was obtained from a study of Tregs in tolerant kidney transplant recipients. Study-wide results and caveats: Biological reproducibility was not directly addressed in this study. Few patients were studied, so findings need validation in larger groups.

Only in-frame clones appear in the TCRdb table, and some are missing; sequencing was by immunoSEQ multiplex PCR. Among tens of thousands of clones, approximately 90% were seen once, and the ten largest hold 4.5% to 5%. Thawed PBMCs were FACS-sorted into unstimulated CD4+CD25+CD127- regulatory T cells, CD4+CD25- non-regulatory cells, CD4 and CD8 cells. Losses at the gene ends were 6 bases for V and 4 bases for J; bases not matched to a gene: 9. The CDR3 spans 15 residues. Germline assignment: CDR1 MNHEY and CDR2 SVGAGI. In regard to this clone: The antigen remains unidentified.

The chain joins TRBV6-5 to TRBJ1-3; 7 bases are shared with TRBD1. The sequence derives from a human donor in good health. The sequencing input was CD8+ T cells from blood. The CDR3 bases are TGTGCCAGCAGCTACGGGACAGAAATCGGAAACACCATATATTTT. Translated, it gives CASSYGTEIGNTIYF.